The rows below give T cell receptor beta chains drawn from one sample of a study of blood T cell repertoires in COVID-19. TCRdb keeps only in-frame clones here, not all; method: immunoSEQ multiplex PCR. This sample yields under 85,000 clones, of which around 88% are seen a single time; roughly 12% belongs to the top ten. The sample comprised peripheral blood. The receptors derive from a human donor in a cohort sampled during active COVID-19. Each CDR3 is given with its conserved first and last residue. The D gene is left open where the match is weak. Size is omitted from some rows. Given values are once, few, many or a class for expanded clones.

V,D,J,size,CDR3,DNA
TRBV9,-,TRBJ2-3,-,CASSVVSYFTDTQYF,TGTGCCAGCAGCGTAGTCTCCTACTTCACAGATACGCAGTATTTT
TRBV9,-,TRBJ1-1,-,CASSVGSARNTEAFF,TGTGCCAGCAGCGTAGGATCAGCGAGGAACACTGAAGCTTTCTTT
TRBV7-2,TRBD2,TRBJ2-3,-,CASSLYSGGATDTQYF,TGTGCCAGCAGCCTTTATAGCGGGGGGGCCACAGATACGCAGTATTTT
TRBV6-6,-,TRBJ2-7,-,CASSYEVGGHYF,TGTGCCAGCAGTTACGAGGTCGGGGGGCACTACTTC
TRBV3-1/TRBV3-2,-,TRBJ2-3,-,CASSRSRDSQSTDTQYF,TGTGCCAGCAGCCGATCCAGGGATTCCCAAAGCACAGATACGCAGTATTTT
TRBV9,TRBD1,TRBJ1-6,-,CASSAQGNHNSPLHF,TGTGCCAGCAGCGCACAGGGGAACCATAATTCACCCCTCCACTTT
TRBV7-2,-,TRBJ2-7,-,CASSLRWTHDEQYF,TGTGCCAGCAGCCTAAGATGGACTCACGACGAGCAGTACTTC
TRBV18,-,TRBJ1-6,-,CASRQYSSYNSPLHF,TGTGCCAGCCGACAGTACAGCTCCTATAATTCACCCCTCCACTTT
TRBV4-1,TRBD1,TRBJ1-1,-,CASSLRTGSTEAFF,TGCGCCAGCAGCCTCCGGACAGGCTCCACTGAAGCTTTCTTT
TRBV6-5,-,TRBJ2-7,-,CASSRRGGKGYEQYF,TGTGCCAGCAGCCGAAGGGGGGGCAAAGGTTACGAGCAGTACTTC
TRBV27,-,TRBJ2-7,-,CASSLYPGSFYEQYF,TGTGCCAGCAGTTTATACCCGGGATCTTTTTACGAGCAGTACTTC
TRBV2,TRBD1,TRBJ1-2,-,CASSDDRGGYTF,TGTGCCAGCAGCGATGACAGGGGTGGCTACACCTTC
TRBV6-5,TRBD1,TRBJ1-5,-,CASSRTGITREPQHF,TGTGCCAGCAGTAGGACAGGGATAACGCGGGAGCCCCAGCATTTT
TRBV10-1,-,TRBJ1-1,-,CASMGTRNTEAFF,TGCGCCAGCATGGGGACAAGGAACACTGAAGCTTTCTTT
TRBV5-8,TRBD1,TRBJ1-1,-,CASSWTGQGVTEAFF,TGTGCCAGCAGCTGGACGGGACAGGGTGTCACTGAAGCTTTCTTT
TRBV7-2,TRBD2,TRBJ2-2,-,CALQTSGEVGELFF,TGTGCCCTTCAGACTAGCGGGGAAGTCGGGGAGCTGTTTTTT
TRBV29-1,-,TRBJ2-2,few,CSGQLTGELFF,TGCAGCGGACAGCTCACCGGGGAGCTGTTTTTT
TRBV6-5,-,TRBJ1-1,-,CASSYSGQQGAAFF,TGTGCCAGCAGTTACTCGGGACAACAGGGAGCAGCTTTCTTT
TRBV19,-,TRBJ1-2,-,CASRIQGLGNYGYTF,TGTGCCAGTAGGATCCAGGGGCTGGGTAACTATGGCTACACCTTC
TRBV7-2,-,TRBJ2-1,-,CASSLPQANEQFF,TGTGCCAGCAGCCTCCCGCAGGCGAATGAGCAGTTCTTC
TRBV27,TRBD2,TRBJ2-5,few,CASRKRGGQETQYF,TGTGCCAGCAGGAAAAGGGGAGGGCAAGAGACCCAGTACTTC
TRBV28,-,TRBJ2-5,-,CAQRPQYRYRTVETQYF,TGTGCCCAGAGACCACAATACAGGTACCGTACTGTAGAGACCCAGTACTTC
TRBV7-9,-,TRBJ2-7,-,CASSPLEGIRIF,TGTGCCAGCAGCCCTCTGGAGGGGATAAGGATCTTC